Given below is one T cell receptor beta chain in context. Its antigen is as yet unknown. The entry originates in a study of blood T cells in healthy people across ages. The study, taken as a whole, reports: Naive T cell percentage by flow cytometry tracked strongly with beta diversity. The study could not conclusively compare naive and antigen-experienced cells, given its unsorted PBMCs. The donors' CMV status was not determined, possibly confounding changes in expanded clonotypes.

A second PCR of about 7 to 12 cycles used a sample-barcoded 5' primer and a J-beta primer mix. Each cDNA molecule carried a tag from a template-switch adaptor that contained 12 random nucleotides. TCRdb ran MiXCR on the 5' RACE reads and lists one entry per CDR3 protein. This table has about 800,000 distinct CDR3 sequences, about half appearing once. This receptor was taken from an elderly man in good health. Specimen: blood.

The CDR3 nucleotides read TGTGCCAGCAGATCCGATGGGACGCCCAACCTCAACGAGCAGTACTTC. As protein: CASRSDGTPNLNEQYF. This sequence joins TRBV2 and TRBJ2-7; D is tentatively TRBD1 or TRBD2 (5 bases each). With 6 bases removed from V and 5 bases from J, the gap between germline ends came to 23 bases. The germline V gene has CDR1 SNHLY and CDR2 FYNNEI. The CDR3 is 16 amino acids. Full variable domain (rest looked up from reference TRBV2 and TRBJ2-7): EPEVTQTPSHQVTQMGQEVILRCVPISNHLYFYWYRQILGQKVEFLVSFYNNEISEKSEIFDDQFSVERPDGSNFTLKIRSTKLEDSAMYFCASRSDGTPNLNEQYFGPGTRLTVT.